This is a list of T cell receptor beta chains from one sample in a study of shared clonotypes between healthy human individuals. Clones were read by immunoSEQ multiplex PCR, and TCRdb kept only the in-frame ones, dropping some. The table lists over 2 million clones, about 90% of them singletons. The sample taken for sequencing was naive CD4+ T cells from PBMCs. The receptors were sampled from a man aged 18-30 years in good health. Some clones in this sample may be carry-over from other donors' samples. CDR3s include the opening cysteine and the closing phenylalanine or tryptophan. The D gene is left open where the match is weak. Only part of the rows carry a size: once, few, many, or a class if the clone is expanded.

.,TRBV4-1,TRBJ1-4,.,CASSQGGTLGEKLFF,TGCGCCAGCAGCCAGGGCGGGACCTTGGGGGAAAAACTGTTTTTT
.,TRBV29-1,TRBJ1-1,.,CSVGGVPWASNTEAFF,TGCAGCGTTGGAGGAGTACCGTGGGCATCGAACACTGAAGCTTTCTTT
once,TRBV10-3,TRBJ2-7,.,CAIGEGSPDEQYF,TGTGCCATCGGTGAGGGGTCACCGGACGAGCAGTACTTC
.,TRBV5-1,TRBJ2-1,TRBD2,CASSSGTSANNEQFF,TGCGCCAGCAGCTCGGGGACTAGCGCAAACAATGAGCAGTTCTTC
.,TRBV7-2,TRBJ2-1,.,CASSYSYNEQFF,TGTGCCAGCAGCTACTCCTACAATGAGCAGTTCTTC
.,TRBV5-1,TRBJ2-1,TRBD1,CASSPVGTENEQFF,TGCGCCAGCAGCCCGGTAGGGACAGAGAATGAGCAGTTCTTC
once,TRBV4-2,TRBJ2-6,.,CASSRGGAAQSSGANVLTF,TGTGCCAGCAGCCGAGGGGGGGCAGCTCAAAGCTCTGGGGCCAACGTCCTGACTTTC
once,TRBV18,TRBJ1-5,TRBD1,CASSPGTDNQPQHF,TGTGCCAGCTCACCAGGGACAGACAATCAGCCCCAGCATTTT
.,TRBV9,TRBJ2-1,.,CASSVLGASNEQFF,TGTGCCAGCAGCGTATTGGGGGCTTCAAATGAGCAGTTCTTC
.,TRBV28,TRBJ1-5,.,CASSFYRPNSNQPQHF,TGTGCCAGCAGTTTTTACAGGCCTAATAGCAATCAGCCCCAGCATTTT
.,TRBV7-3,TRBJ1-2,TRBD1,CASSLNRDSVDYTF,TGTGCCAGCAGCTTAAATAGGGACAGCGTAGACTACACCTTC
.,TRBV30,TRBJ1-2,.,CAWSWGDGGGYTF,TGTGCCTGGAGTTGGGGCGACGGCGGTGGCTACACCTTC
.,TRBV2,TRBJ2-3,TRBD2,CARTSGSTSDTQYF,TGTGCCAGGACTAGCGGGAGCACCTCAGATACGCAGTATTTT
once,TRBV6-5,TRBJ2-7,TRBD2,CASSLGGTRWYEQYF,TGTGCCAGCAGTTTGGGGGGGACTAGGTGGTACGAGCAGTACTTC
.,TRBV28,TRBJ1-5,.,CASPPFGEPSNQPQHF,TGTGCCAGCCCACCTTTCGGAGAGCCCTCTAATCAGCCCCAGCATTTT
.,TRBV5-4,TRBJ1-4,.,CASSTWGATNEKLFF,TGTGCCAGCAGCACCTGGGGCGCCACTAATGAAAAACTGTTTTTT
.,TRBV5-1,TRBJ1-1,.,CASSWIPTLAQTRNTEAFF,TGCGCCAGCAGCTGGATCCCCACACTAGCGCAGACCCGGAACACTGAAGCTTTCTTT
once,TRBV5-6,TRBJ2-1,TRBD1,CASSFGTVSDNEQFF,TGTGCCAGCAGCTTCGGGACAGTGAGTGACAATGAGCAGTTCTTC
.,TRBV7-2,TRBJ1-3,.,CASSLVQVPGNTIYF,TGTGCCAGCAGCTTAGTGCAGGTGCCTGGAAACACCATATATTTT
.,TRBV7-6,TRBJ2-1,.,CASSSLSQSAYNEQFF,TGTGCCAGCAGCTCCCTTAGCCAGAGCGCCTACAATGAGCAGTTCTTC
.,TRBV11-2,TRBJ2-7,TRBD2,CASSSRLAGVVQVRDEQYF,TGTGCCAGCAGCTCCCGACTAGCGGGAGTAGTTCAGGTCCGCGACGAGCAGTACTTC
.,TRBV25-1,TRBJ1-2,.,CASGSDTNYGYTF,TGTGCCAGCGGTTCTGACACAAACTATGGCTACACCTTC
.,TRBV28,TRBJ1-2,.,CASSGTGVFDGYTF,TGTGCCAGCAGCGGTACGGGCGTATTCGATGGCTACACCTTC
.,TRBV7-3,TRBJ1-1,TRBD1,CASSLGGQRIEAFF,TGTGCCAGCAGCTTAGGGGGACAGCGTATTGAAGCTTTCTTT
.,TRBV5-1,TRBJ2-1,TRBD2,CASSLRPQREGYNEQFF,TGCGCCAGCAGCTTGCGGCCACAGCGGGAGGGCTACAATGAGCAGTTCTTC
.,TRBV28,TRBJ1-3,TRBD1,CASSPFGTDGNTIYF,TGTGCCAGCAGTCCATTCGGGACAGACGGAAACACCATATATTTT
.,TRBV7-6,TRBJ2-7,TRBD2,CASSSKSSGSYEQYF,TGTGCCAGCAGCTCGAAGTCTAGCGGGAGCTACGAGCAGTACTTC
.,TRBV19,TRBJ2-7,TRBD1,CASRNRGAGEQYF,TGTGCCAGTAGGAACAGGGGGGCGGGTGAGCAGTACTTC
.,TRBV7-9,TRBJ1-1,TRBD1,CASSLGAGQGTTEAFF,TGTGCCAGCAGCTTAGGGGCCGGACAGGGGACCACTGAAGCTTTCTTT